A single sample is the source of the 13 T cell receptor beta chains below, sequenced in a study of CD8+ T cells in alopecia areata. Treatment reported: oral pan-JAK inhibitor, 5-10 mg twice daily. Following RNA extraction, reverse transcription yielded cDNA that acted as the sequencing template. This table comes from immunoSEQ multiplex PCR, and its TCRdb copy is limited to in-frame clones, with some not included. The table includes 200,000 to 250,000 clones, more than 45% detected once. The sequences come from CD4+ T cells sorted from blood, collected at week 4, from a patient treated with tofacitinib. The receptors stem from a human donor with alopecia areata.

The chain links TRBV2 to TRBJ2-7; D might be TRBD1 (6 bases). Trimming removed 6 bases at V and 7 bases at J, with 25 bases between. Germline-derived CDR1 and CDR2 are SNHLY and FYNNEI. This CDR3 spans 16 amino acids. The CDR3 DNA follows: TGTGCCAGCAGCGACGCACCGGGACACGGCTCGGAAGAGCAGTACTTC. Translating it yields CASSDAPGHGSEEQYF.

This clone has more than one count but fewer than ten. The chain recombines TRBV7-3 with TRBJ2-5; 8 bases map to TRBD1. Germline CDR1 is SGHTA and CDR2 is FQGTGA. The CDR3 is 14 amino acids. Trimming took 2 bases from V and 2 from J; bases not matched to a gene: 1. This CDR3 is CASSLGQGQETQYF. The CDR3 bases are TGTGCCAGCAGCTTAGGACAGGGACAAGAGACCCAGTACTTC.

The chain is built from TRBV10-3 and TRBJ2-3; D uncertain. The germline gives CDR1 ENHRY, CDR2 SYGVKD. The germline V and J ends were trimmed by 5 bases and 2 bases, with 2 bases remaining between them. CDR3 length: 11 amino acids. CDR3 DNA sequence: TGTGCCATCAGTCACACAGATACGCAGTATTTT. Translated: CAISHTDTQYF.

The chain combines TRBV11-2 with TRBJ1-6; D remains unclear. V was shortened by 5 bases and J by 7 bases, with 9 bases between the two germline ends. The CDR3 has 13 residues. Germline V gene sequence: CDR1 SGHAT, CDR2 FQNNGV. The CDR3 coding sequence is TGTGCCAGCAGCACGAACAGAAATTCACCCCTCCACTTT. Its protein product is CASSTNRNSPLHF.

The chain links TRBV27 to TRBJ2-1; 8 positions agree with TRBD1. This CDR3 has 13 residues. Trimming took 5 bases from V and 7 from J; bases not matched to a gene: 4. CDR1 is MNHEY, CDR2 SMNVEV, per germline (reference sequence). The DNA of the CDR3 is TGTGCCAGCAGTACATACAGGGGGAATGAGCAGTTCTTC. Translation: CASSTYRGNEQFF.

The rearrangement joins TRBV23-1 to TRBJ1-5; D is ambiguous. TRBV23-1 is filed as an ORF, its function uncertain. Between the trimmed V and J ends, which lost 2 bases and 6 bases, there was a span of 8 bases. This CDR3 comprises 13 residues. As DNA, the CDR3 is TGCGCCAGCAGTCAAGTGGGGATTCAGCCCCAGCATTTT. Its protein product is CASSQVGIQPQHF.

CDR3 residues: CASSFPPRDTQYF. The CDR3 DNA is TGTGCCAGCAGCTTCCCCCCTAGAGATACGCAGTATTTT. This chain uses TRBV7-9 with TRBJ2-3; D not certain. The germline V gene has CDR1 SEHNR and CDR2 FQNEAQ (reference sequence). The ends were cut back, 3 bases at V and 5 bases at J, with 9 bases in the middle. The CDR3 runs 13 residues. Drawing the rest from reference TRBV7-9 and TRBJ2-3, the complete variable domain is DTGVSQNPRHKITKRGQNVTFRCDPISEHNRLYWYRQTLGQGPEFLTYFQNEAQLEKSRLLSDRFSAERPKGSFSTLEIQRTEQGDSAMYLCASSFPPRDTQYFGPGTRLTVL.

The chain combines TRBV13 with TRBJ2-3, with 8 bases that match TRBD1. This CDR3 has 15 residues. Unmatched junction bases numbered 17, after V lost 5 bases and J lost 13 bases. Germline-derived CDR1 and CDR2 are PRHDT and FYEKMQ (reference sequence). CDR3 sequence: CASSADTGGTGQEYF. CDR3 nucleotide sequence: TGTGCCAGCAGCGCGGACACAGGCGGGACAGGACAGGAGTATTTT.

The chain links TRBV6-6 to TRBJ1-2; D gene uncertain. V was trimmed by 5 bases and J by 4 bases, leaving 14 bases between them. There are 14 residues in the CDR3. Per germline, CDR1 MNHNY and CDR2 SVGAGI (reference sequence). CDR3 region: CASSPDGDTYGYTF. The DNA for the CDR3 is TGTGCCAGCAGTCCCGACGGTGATACCTATGGCTACACCTTC.

The chain couples TRBV29-1 to TRBJ1-1; D is unclear. Germline V gene lookup returns CDR1 SQVTM and CDR2 ANQGSEA. V lost 4 bases, J lost 3 bases, and 12 bases lay in between. This CDR3 contains 13 residues. CDR3 in DNA: TGCAGCGTTGGGACTCGAGGCGACACTGAAGCTTTCTTT. It yields the protein CSVGTRGDTEAFF.

The CDR3 DNA is TGTGCCACCAGCCCGACTAGCGGGGGGGCCTATGAGCAGTTCTTC. Its translation: CATSPTSGGAYEQFF. This chain joins TRBV15 and TRBJ2-1; 14 positions match TRBD2. CDR3 length equals 15 residues. V shed 5 bases and J 8 bases; nucleotides not matched to a gene: 5. From germline, CDR1 is LNHNV and CDR2 YYDKDF (reference sequence).

As concerns this clone: Other DNA sequences in this specimen translate into the identical CDR3. This chain uses TRBV2 with TRBJ2-2; D possibly corresponds to TRBD2 (5 bases). V was shortened by 6 bases and J by 6 bases, with 5 bases between the two germline ends. Germline V CDR1 and CDR2: SNHLY, FYNNEI. This CDR3 region has 11 residues. CDR3 loop: CASRGAGELFF. CDR3 bases: TGTGCCAGCAGGGGAGCCGGGGAGCTGTTTTTT.

The J gene is TRBJ2-1, the V gene TRBV7-2; D remains unclear. V lost 5 bases, J lost 1 base, and 9 bases lay in between. The CDR3 contains 14 residues. Looked up from germline, CDR1 is SGHTA and CDR2 is FQGNSA. CDR3 bases: TGTGCCAGCAGCAGCACTTGGTCCTACAATGAGCAGTTCTTC. It encodes CASSSTWSYNEQFF.